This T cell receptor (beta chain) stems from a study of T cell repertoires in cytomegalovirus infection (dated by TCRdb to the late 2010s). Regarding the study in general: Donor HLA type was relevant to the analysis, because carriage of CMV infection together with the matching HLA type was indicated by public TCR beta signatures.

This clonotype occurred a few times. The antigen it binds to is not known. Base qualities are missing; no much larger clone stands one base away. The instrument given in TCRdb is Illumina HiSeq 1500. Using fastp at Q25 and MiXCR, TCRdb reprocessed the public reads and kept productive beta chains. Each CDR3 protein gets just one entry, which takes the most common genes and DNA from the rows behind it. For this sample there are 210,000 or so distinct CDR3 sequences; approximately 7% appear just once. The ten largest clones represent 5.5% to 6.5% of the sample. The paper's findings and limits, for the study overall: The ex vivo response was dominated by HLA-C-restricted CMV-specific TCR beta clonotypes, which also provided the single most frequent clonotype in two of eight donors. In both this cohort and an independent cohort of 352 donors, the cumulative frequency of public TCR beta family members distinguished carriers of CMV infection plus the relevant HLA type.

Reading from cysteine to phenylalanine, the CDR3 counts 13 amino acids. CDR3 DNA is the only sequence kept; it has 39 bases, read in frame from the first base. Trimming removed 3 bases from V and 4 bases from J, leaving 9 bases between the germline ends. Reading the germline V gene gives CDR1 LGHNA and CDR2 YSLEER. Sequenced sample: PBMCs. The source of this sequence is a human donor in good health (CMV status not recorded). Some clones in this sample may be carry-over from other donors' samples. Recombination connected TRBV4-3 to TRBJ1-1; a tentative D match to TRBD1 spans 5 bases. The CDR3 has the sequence CASSHTGTTEAFF. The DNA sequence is TGCGCCAGCAGCCATACAGGAACCACTGAAGCTTTCTTT.